This T cell receptor beta chain is drawn from a study of beta chain features in type 1 diabetes. About this clone: Antigen unknown.

The study reverse transcribed the entire isolated RNA, so it sequenced expressed TCRB transcripts. Assay: immunoSEQ multiplex PCR; the TCRdb copy retains only in-frame clones and omits some. The table includes about 280,000 clones, approximately 16% detected once. V lost 6 bases to trimming and J lost 11 bases; unmatched junction nucleotides: 11. The CDR3 is 13 residues long. CDR1 is SGHNT, CDR2 YYREEE, per germline (reference sequence). Each population that was sorted was more than 95% pure. Study-level results: Possible PCR preference for shorter templates applied equally to patients and controls. TCRB CDR3 length was moderately but significantly reduced in all four CD4+ subsets of Type 1 diabetes patients.

This TCR came from a man aged 18 to 30 with type 1 diabetes. Source material: naive CD4+ T cells from blood. V usage is TRBV5-4 and J usage is TRBJ2-1, with 7 bases identical to TRBD2. The CDR3 loop is CASTLTPGGKQFF. In DNA, the CDR3 is TGTGCCAGCACCCTAACCCCGGGAGGAAAGCAGTTCTTC.